This T cell receptor (beta chain) was identified in a study of blood T cell repertoires in COVID-19. Overall study: Samples taken during acute and convalescent COVID-19 were collected in the United States, Italy and Spain. Nucleic acid was either cDNA or gDNA, and it came from T cells, B-cell-depleted T cells, or PBMCs.

Germline values: CDR1 SNHLY, CDR2 FYNNEI. Trimming removed 5 bases from V and 7 bases from J, with 15 bases in between. The CDR3 totals 15 residues. Per the original data handling: Reference gene primer amplification gave estimated nucleated cell counts. Profiling relied on immunoSEQ multiplex PCR, and the TCRdb table lists in-frame clones only, not all of them. The DNA gave D and trimming, while V, J and clone size come from that table. The sample has about 130,000 clones; about 77% are singletons. The clonotype comes from a man older than 75 with acute or convalescent COVID-19. This chain links TRBV2 with TRBJ1-6, with unresolved D. Sequenced: peripheral blood. CDR3 nucleotide sequence: TGTGCCAGCAGTCACCGGGAGACCCTAAATTCACCCCTCCACTTT. It encodes CASSHRETLNSPLHF.